The rows below give T cell receptor beta chains drawn from one sample of a study of beta chain features in type 1 diabetes. The repertoire was sequenced with immunoSEQ multiplex PCR; TCRdb's copy has only in-frame clones and lacks some. The table shows 810,000 or so clones, with 17% occurring only once. The sample taken for sequencing was naive CD4+ T cells from blood. The receptors were gathered from a young woman in good health. CDR3s include the opening cysteine and the closing phenylalanine or tryptophan. The D gene is left open where the match is weak. Clone size, where shown, is once, few, many, or a class for clones that have expanded.

>TRBJ2-3|TRBV29-1|TRBD1|few
TGCAGCGTTGCCTCGAGAACACAGGGGGCGGGCACAGATACGCAGTATTTT
CSVASRTQGAGTDTQYF
>TRBJ1-2|TRBV6-1|.|.
TGTGCCAGCAGTGAAGATGGACCCTATGGCTACACCTTC
CASSEDGPYGYTF
>TRBJ1-1|TRBV28|.|few
TGTGCCAGCATACGGGGCGAAAGGACTGAAGCTTTCTTT
CASIRGERTEAFF
>TRBJ1-4|TRBV4-3|TRBD1|.
TGCGCCAGCAGCCAACCTTTCGGGACAGGGGAAGAAAAACTGTTTTTT
CASSQPFGTGEEKLFF
>TRBJ2-3|TRBV7-2|.|.
TGTGCCAGCAGCTTACGGAGGGTTTTAAGCACAGATACGCAGTATTTT
CASSLRRVLSTDTQYF
>TRBJ2-5|TRBV18|.|.
TGTGCCAGCTCACCGCGATTTCGGGAGACAAGGTCAAAGTTAGAGACCCAGTACTTC
CASSPRFRETRSKLETQYF
>TRBJ2-5|TRBV27|.|few
TGTGCCAGCAGTCCTCTGGAGCGGGCCCAGTACTTC
CASSPLERAQYF
>TRBJ2-1|TRBV28|.|.
TGTGCCAGCAGTTCCACCCCTGTTGGAGTTGTGAATGAGCAGTTCTTC
CASSSTPVGVVNEQFF
>TRBJ1-1|TRBV18|.|few
TGTGCCAGCTCCCCTGGACACCGAAACACTGAAGCTTTCTTT
CASSPGHRNTEAFF
>TRBJ2-7|TRBV4-1|.|few
TGCGCCAGCAGCCAAGTAGCGGGACAGAGCTCCTACGAGCAGTACTTC
CASSQVAGQSSYEQYF